This TCR beta chain was profiled in a study of identical twins. A universal primer binding site was introduced by template switching. The final cDNA contained unique molecular identifiers. A single record per CDR3 protein comes from TCRdb applying MiXCR to the 5' RACE reads. Of approximately 260,000 distinct CDR3 sequences listed, about 8.9% were seen once; the top ten hold 3%. The germline CDR1 and CDR2 sequences are SEHNR and FQNEAQ (reference sequence). The CDR3 length is 13 residues. Trimming shortened V by 2 bases and J by 3 bases, and 8 bases separated the two germline ends. A further study also used this sample, focusing on yellow fever vaccine responses in identical twins. That study reports: Reportedly, twins' vaccine T cell responses looked partly convergent and partly personalized.

This TCR was sampled from a woman between 18 and 29 years old in good health. The chain couples TRBV7-9 to TRBJ2-7; no clear D. The sequenced sample consisted of CD8+ T cells sorted from blood. The CDR3 is CASSLKLGYEQYF. CDR3 coding DNA: TGTGCCAGCAGCTTAAAACTGGGCTACGAGCAGTACTTC. Together with reference TRBV7-9 and TRBJ2-7, the CDR3 gives the full variable domain: DTGVSQNPRHKITKRGQNVTFRCDPISEHNRLYWYRQTLGQGPEFLTYFQNEAQLEKSRLLSDRFSAERPKGSFSTLEIQRTEQGDSAMYLCASSLKLGYEQYFGPGTRLTVT.